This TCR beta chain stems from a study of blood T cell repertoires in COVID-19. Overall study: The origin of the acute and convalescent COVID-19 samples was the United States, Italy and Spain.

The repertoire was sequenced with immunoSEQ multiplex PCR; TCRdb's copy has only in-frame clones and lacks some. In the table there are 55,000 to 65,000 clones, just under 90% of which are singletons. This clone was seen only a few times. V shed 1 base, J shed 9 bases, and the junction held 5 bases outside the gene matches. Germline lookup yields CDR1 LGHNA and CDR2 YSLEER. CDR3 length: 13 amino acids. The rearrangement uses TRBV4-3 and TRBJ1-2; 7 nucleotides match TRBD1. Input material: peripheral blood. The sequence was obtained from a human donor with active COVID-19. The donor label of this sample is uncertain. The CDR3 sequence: CASSQGQGFSYTF. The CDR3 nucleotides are TGCGCCAGCAGCCAAGGACAGGGATTTAGCTACACCTTC.